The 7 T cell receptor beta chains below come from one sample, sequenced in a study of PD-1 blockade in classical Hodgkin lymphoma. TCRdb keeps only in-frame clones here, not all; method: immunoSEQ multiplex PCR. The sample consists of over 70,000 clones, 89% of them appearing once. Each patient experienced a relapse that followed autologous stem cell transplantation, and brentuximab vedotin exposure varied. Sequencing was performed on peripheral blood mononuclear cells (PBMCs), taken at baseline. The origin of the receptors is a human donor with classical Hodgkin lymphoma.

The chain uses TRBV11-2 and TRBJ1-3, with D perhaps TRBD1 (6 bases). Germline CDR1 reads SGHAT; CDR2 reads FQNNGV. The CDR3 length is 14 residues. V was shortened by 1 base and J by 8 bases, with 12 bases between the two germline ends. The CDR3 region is CASSLGQVLHTIYF. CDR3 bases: TGTGCCAGCAGCTTAGGACAGGTTTTGCACACCATATATTTT. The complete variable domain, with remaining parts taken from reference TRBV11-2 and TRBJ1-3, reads EAGVAQSPRYKIIEKRQSVAFWCNPISGHATLYWYQQILGQGPKLLIQFQNNGVVDDSQLPKDRFSAERLKGVDSTLKIQPAKLEDSAVYLCASSLGQVLHTIYFGEGSWLTVV.

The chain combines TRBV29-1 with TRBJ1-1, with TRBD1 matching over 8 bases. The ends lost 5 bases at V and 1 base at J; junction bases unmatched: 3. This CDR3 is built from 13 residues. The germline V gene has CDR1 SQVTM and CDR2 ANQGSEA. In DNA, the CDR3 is TGCAGCGTTAGGACAGGGAGGAACACTGAAGCTTTCTTT. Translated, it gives CSVRTGRNTEAFF.

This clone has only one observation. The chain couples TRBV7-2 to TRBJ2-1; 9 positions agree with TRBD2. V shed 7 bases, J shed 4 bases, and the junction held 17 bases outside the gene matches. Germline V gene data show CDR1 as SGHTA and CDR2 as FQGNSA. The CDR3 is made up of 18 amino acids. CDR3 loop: CASTQVGSGSGRYNEQFF. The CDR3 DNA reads TGTGCCAGCACCCAGGTGGGTAGCGGGAGTGGTCGGTACAATGAGCAGTTCTTC.

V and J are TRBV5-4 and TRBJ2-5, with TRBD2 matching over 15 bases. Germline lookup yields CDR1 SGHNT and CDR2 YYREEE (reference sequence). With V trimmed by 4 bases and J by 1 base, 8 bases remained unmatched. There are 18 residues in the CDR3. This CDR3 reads CASSRGTSGRLPQETQYF. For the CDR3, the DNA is TGTGCCAGCAGCAGGGGGACTAGCGGGAGGTTACCCCAAGAGACCCAGTACTTC.

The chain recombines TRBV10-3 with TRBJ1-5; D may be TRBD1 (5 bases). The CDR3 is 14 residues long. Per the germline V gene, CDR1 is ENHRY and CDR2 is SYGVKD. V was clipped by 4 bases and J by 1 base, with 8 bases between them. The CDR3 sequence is CAISAGGSNQPQHF. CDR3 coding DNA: TGTGCCATCAGTGCTGGGGGGAGCAATCAGCCCCAGCATTTT.

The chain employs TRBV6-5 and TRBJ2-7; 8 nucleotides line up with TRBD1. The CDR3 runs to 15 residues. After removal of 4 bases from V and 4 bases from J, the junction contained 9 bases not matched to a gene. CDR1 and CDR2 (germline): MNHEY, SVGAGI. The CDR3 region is CASSFSGTGPYEQYF. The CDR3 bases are TGTGCCAGCAGTTTCTCCGGGACAGGACCTTACGAGCAGTACTTC.

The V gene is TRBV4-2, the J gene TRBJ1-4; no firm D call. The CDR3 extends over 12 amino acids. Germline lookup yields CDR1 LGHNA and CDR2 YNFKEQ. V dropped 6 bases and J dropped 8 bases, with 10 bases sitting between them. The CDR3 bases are TGTGCCAGCAGGATATCGGGAGAAAAACTGTTTTTT. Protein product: CASRISGEKLFF.